The 13 T cell receptor beta chains below all came from one sample that was sequenced in a study of blood T cell repertoires in COVID-19. Generated by immunoSEQ multiplex PCR, the TCRdb table keeps only in-frame clones and is missing some. The sample shows about 280,000 clones, roughly 88% of them seen only once. The sequenced sample was peripheral blood. The receptors originated from a man aged 18 to 30 with active or convalescent COVID-19.

This chain uses TRBV6-4 with TRBJ1-1, with D hard to call. In germline, CDR1 is MRHNA, CDR2 SNTAGT. Trimming took off 1 base at V and 3 bases at J, with 9 bases between the two ends. The length of the CDR3 is 14 residues. CDR3 DNA: TGTGCCAGCAGTGACTACTGTTTCGACACTGAAGCTTTCTTT. It is translated as CASSDYCFDTEAFF.

This clone was seen a single time. The sample holds other DNA sequences that translate to the same CDR3. The chain carries TRBV29-1 and TRBJ2-3; 7 positions match TRBD2. The trim removed 7 bases at V and 2 bases at J, leaving 6 bases unmatched. The CDR3 is made up of 13 amino acids. From germline, CDR1 is SQVTM and CDR2 ANQGSEA. CDR3 sequence (DNA): TGCAGCGCACTCCGGGGGGACACAGATACGCAGTATTTT. Protein sequence: CSALRGDTDTQYF.

In DNA form, the CDR3 reads TGTGCCAGCAGCCATCCGGTTGGACAGCTAGGGTATGGCTACACCTTC. Its translation is CASSHPVGQLGYGYTF. V usage is TRBV5-4 and J usage is TRBJ1-2; a weak D match, TRBD1 (6 bases). V was clipped by 4 bases and J by 5 bases, with 21 bases between them. Germline CDR1 is SGHNT and CDR2 is YYREEE (reference sequence). This CDR3 has 16 residues. The full variable domain, its missing parts supplied by reference TRBV5-4 and TRBJ1-2, is ETGVTQSPTHLIKTRGQQVTLRCSSQSGHNTVSWYQQALGQGPQFIFQYYREEENGRGNFPPRFSGLQFPNYSSELNVNALELDDSALYLCASSHPVGQLGYGYTFGSGTRLTVV.

The chain uses TRBV5-1 and TRBJ2-4; D might be TRBD1 (6 bases). Germline values: CDR1 SGHRS, CDR2 YFSETQ. Trimming stripped 0 bases from V and 0 bases from J, with 13 bases between. The CDR3 contains 17 residues. Here the CDR3 reads CASSLVEGEVAKNIQYF. For the CDR3, the DNA is TGCGCCAGCAGCTTGGTAGAGGGGGAAGTAGCCAAAAACATTCAGTACTTC.

The chain joins TRBV7-9 to TRBJ2-7; 7 bases are a match to TRBD1. V was pared by 4 bases and J by 7 bases, with 7 bases of the junction left unmatched. Germline V gene lookup returns CDR1 SEHNR and CDR2 FQNEAQ (reference sequence). CDR3 length: 13 residues. The CDR3 loop is CASSSSGTAEQYF. The CDR3 DNA follows: TGTGCCAGCAGCTCGTCCGGGACAGCTGAGCAGTACTTC.

The V and J genes are TRBV6-1 and TRBJ1-5; D not certain. This CDR3 spans 13 amino acids. V shed 1 base and J shed 5 bases, with 6 bases lying between them. Germline assignment: CDR1 MNHNS and CDR2 SASEGT. The CDR3 loop is CASSEGGYQPQHF. CDR3 bases: TGTGCCAGCAGTGAAGGCGGCTATCAGCCCCAGCATTTT.

The chain combines TRBV27 with TRBJ2-3, with TRBD1 matching over 7 bases. The CDR3 has 16 residues. V gave up 5 bases and J gave up 0 bases; unmatched junction bases: 8. Germline V gives CDR1 MNHEY, CDR2 SMNVEV (reference sequence). The DNA of the CDR3 is TGTGCCAGCAGTCACGGGACAGTCATTAGCACAGATACGCAGTATTTT. This sequence encodes CASSHGTVISTDTQYF.

The V call is TRBV27, the J call TRBJ2-3; 9 nucleotides line up with TRBD2. Unmatched junction bases numbered 4, after V lost 4 bases and J lost 2 bases. Germline values: CDR1 MNHEY, CDR2 SMNVEV (reference sequence). The CDR3 loop spans 15 amino acids. CDR3 loop: CASSYIAGVTDTQYF. Written as DNA, the CDR3 is TGTGCCAGCAGTTACATAGCGGGGGTCACAGATACGCAGTATTTT.

This clone appeared a few times. The J gene is TRBJ2-1, the V gene TRBV6-1, with no clear D. Trimming removed 2 bases from V and 10 bases from J, with 12 bases in between. The CDR3 is made up of 13 amino acids. Germline V CDR1 and CDR2: MNHNS, SASEGT. The CDR3 DNA reads as TGTGCCAGCAGTGAATGGCTGCTGAGGGAGCAGTTCTTC. Translation gives CASSEWLLREQFF.

Written as DNA, the CDR3 is TGTGCCAGCAGCGTGGGACAGGGCCAGAACATTCAGTACTTC. It encodes CASSVGQGQNIQYF. The chain has TRBV9 and TRBJ2-4; 9 positions match TRBD1. The V and J ends lost 2 bases and 7 bases, in that order; junction bases with no gene match: 4. The germline CDR1 and CDR2 sequences are SGDLS and YYNGEE. This CDR3 region has 14 residues. Looking up the rest from reference TRBV9 and TRBJ2-4 gives the full variable domain: DSGVTQTPKHLITATGQRVTLRCSPRSGDLSVYWYQQSLDQGLQFLIQYYNGEERAKGNILERFSAQQFPDLHSELNLSSLELGDSALYFCASSVGQGQNIQYFGAGTRLSVL.

Turning to this clone: The same CDR3 arises from other DNA sequences in this sample as well. V gene TRBV2 combines with J gene TRBJ2-5, with D possibly TRBD2 on 5 matching bases. The V end was cut by 4 bases, the J end by 5 bases, with 11 bases between. The germline V gene has CDR1 SNHLY and CDR2 FYNNEI. The CDR3 has 13 residues. CDR3: CASSVEGGETQYF. The CDR3 DNA is TGTGCCAGCAGTGTTGAGGGCGGGGAGACCCAGTACTTC.

This chain uses TRBV4-1 with TRBJ1-2; D is ambiguous. Trimming stripped 0 bases from V and 0 bases from J, with 8 bases between. CDR3 length equals 15 residues. Germline loops: CDR1 MGHRA, CDR2 YSYEKL. CDR3 amino acids: CASSQDNGANYGYTF. CDR3 coding DNA: TGCGCCAGCAGCCAAGATAACGGGGCTAACTATGGCTACACCTTC.

This chain links TRBV27 with TRBJ2-3; TRBD2 aligns across 10 bases. The CDR3 runs 18 residues. Germline V lookup: CDR1 MNHEY, CDR2 SMNVEV (reference sequence). Trimming took 2 bases from V and 0 from J; bases not matched to a gene: 8. The CDR3 sequence: CASSLVSGGVGSTDTQYF. The CDR3 nucleotides read TGTGCCAGCAGTTTAGTGAGCGGGGGGGTGGGAAGCACAGATACGCAGTATTTT.